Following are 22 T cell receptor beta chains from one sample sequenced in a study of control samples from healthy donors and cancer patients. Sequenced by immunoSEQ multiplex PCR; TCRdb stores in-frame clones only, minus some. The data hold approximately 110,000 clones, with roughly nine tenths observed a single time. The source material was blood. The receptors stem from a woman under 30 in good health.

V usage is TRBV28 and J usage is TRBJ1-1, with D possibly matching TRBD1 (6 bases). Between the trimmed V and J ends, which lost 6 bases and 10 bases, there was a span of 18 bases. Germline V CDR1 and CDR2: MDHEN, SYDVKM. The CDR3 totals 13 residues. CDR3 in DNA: TGTGCCAGCAGCCCCCGGACAGAACAGGTAGCTTTCTTT. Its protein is CASSPRTEQVAFF. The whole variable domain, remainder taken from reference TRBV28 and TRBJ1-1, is DVKVTQSSRYLVKRTGEKVFLECVQDMDHENMFWYRQDPGLGLRLIYFSYDVKMKEKGDIPEGYSVSREKKERFSLILESASTNQTSMYLCASSPRTEQVAFFGQGTRLTVV.

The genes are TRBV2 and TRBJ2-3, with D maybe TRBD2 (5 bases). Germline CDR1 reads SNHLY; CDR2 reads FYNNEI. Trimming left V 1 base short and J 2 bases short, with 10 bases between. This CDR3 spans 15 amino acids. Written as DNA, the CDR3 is TGTGCCAGCAGTGAAGAAGACCGGGACACAGATACGCAGTATTTT. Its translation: CASSEEDRDTDTQYF.

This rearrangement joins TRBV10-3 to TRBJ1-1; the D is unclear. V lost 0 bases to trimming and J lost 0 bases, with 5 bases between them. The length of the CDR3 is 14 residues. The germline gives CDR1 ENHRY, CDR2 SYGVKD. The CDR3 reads CAISESSLNTEAFF. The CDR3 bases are TGTGCCATCAGTGAGTCGTCACTGAACACTGAAGCTTTCTTT.

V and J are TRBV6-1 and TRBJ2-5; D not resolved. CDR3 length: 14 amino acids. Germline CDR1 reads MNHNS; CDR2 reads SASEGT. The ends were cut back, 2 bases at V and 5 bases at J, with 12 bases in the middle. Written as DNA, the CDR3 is TGTGCCAGCAGTGAATTGGGGAACGGGGAGACCCAGTACTTC. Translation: CASSELGNGETQYF.

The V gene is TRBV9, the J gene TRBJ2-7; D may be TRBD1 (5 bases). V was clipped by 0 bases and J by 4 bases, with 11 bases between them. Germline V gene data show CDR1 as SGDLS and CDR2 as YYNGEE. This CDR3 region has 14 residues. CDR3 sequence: CASSVGPKGYEQYF. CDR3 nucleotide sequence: TGTGCCAGCAGCGTAGGCCCTAAGGGGTACGAGCAGTACTTC. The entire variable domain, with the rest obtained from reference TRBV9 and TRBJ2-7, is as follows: DSGVTQTPKHLITATGQRVTLRCSPRSGDLSVYWYQQSLDQGLQFLIQYYNGEERAKGNILERFSAQQFPDLHSELNLSSLELGDSALYFCASSVGPKGYEQYFGPGTRLTVT.

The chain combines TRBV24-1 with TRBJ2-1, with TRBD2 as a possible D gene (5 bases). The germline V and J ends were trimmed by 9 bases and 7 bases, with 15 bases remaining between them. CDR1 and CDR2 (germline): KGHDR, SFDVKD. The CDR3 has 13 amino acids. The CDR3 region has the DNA TGTGCCACCGCCTCGACTACGAAGAATGAGCAGTTCTTC. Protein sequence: CATASTTKNEQFF.

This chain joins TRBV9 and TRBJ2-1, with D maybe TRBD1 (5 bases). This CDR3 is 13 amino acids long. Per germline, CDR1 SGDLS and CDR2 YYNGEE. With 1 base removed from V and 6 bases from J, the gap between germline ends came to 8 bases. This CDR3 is CASSVRGINEQFF. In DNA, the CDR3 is TGTGCCAGCAGCGTAAGGGGCATCAATGAGCAGTTCTTC.

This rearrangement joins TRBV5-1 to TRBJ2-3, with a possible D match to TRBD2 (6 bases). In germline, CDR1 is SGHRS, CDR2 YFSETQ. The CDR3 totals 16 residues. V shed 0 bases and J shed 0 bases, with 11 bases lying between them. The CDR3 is CASSLVGGASTDTQYF. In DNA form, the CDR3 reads TGCGCCAGCAGCTTGGTGGGGGGTGCTAGCACAGATACGCAGTATTTT.

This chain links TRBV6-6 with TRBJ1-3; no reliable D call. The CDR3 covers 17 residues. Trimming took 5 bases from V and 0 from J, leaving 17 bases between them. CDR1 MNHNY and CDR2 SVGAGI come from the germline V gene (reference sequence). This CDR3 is CASSPQPLGISGNTIYF. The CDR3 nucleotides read TGTGCCAGCAGTCCTCAGCCACTCGGTATCTCTGGAAACACCATATATTTT.

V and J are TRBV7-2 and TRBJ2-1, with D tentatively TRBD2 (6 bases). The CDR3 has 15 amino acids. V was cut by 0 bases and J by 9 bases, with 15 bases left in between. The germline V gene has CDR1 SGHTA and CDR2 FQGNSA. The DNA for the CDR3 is TGTGCCAGCAGCTTAGCGCGACTAGGAAGGACTGAGCAGTTCTTC. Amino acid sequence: CASSLARLGRTEQFF.

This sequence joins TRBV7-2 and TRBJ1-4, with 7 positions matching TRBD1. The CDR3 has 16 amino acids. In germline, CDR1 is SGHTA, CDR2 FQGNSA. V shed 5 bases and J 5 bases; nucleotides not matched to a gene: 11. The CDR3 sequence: CASSPQGRGENEKLFF. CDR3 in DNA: TGTGCCAGCAGCCCACAGGGGCGGGGGGAGAATGAAAAACTGTTTTTT. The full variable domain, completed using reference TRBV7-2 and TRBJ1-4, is GAGVSQSPSNKVTEKGKDVELRCDPISGHTALYWYRQSLGQGLEFLIYFQGNSAPDKSGLPSDRFSAERTGGSVSTLTIQRTQQEDSAVYLCASSPQGRGENEKLFFGSGTQLSVL.

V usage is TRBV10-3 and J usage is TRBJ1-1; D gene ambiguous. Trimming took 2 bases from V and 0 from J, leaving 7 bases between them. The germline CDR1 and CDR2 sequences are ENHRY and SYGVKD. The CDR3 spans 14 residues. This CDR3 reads CAISEGLMNTEAFF. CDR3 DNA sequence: TGTGCCATCAGTGAGGGGCTCATGAACACTGAAGCTTTCTTT.

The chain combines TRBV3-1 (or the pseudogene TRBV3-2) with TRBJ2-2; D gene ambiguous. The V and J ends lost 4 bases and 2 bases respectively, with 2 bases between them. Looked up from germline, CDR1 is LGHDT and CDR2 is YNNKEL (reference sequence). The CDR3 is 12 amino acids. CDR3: CASSLNTGELFF. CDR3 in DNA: TGTGCCAGCAGCCTAAACACCGGGGAGCTGTTTTTT.

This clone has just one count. The CDR3 reads CASSYRKRGSGYTF. CDR3 DNA sequence: TGTGCCAGCAGTTACCGTAAAAGGGGATCTGGCTACACCTTC. The genes are TRBV6-5 and TRBJ1-2; perhaps TRBD1 as D (5 bases). Deletions cut 2 bases from V and 7 bases from J, with 14 bases between. Germline V CDR1 and CDR2: MNHEY, SVGAGI. This CDR3 comprises 14 residues.

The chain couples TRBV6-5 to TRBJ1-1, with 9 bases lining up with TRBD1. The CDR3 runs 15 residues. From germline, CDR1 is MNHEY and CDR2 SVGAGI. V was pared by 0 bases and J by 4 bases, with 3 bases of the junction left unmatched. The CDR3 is CASSYSGQGPTEAFF. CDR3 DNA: TGTGCCAGCAGTTACTCGGGACAGGGCCCCACTGAAGCTTTCTTT.

CDR3 coding DNA: TGTGCCAGCAGTGGAGGGCCCAATCAGCCCCAGCATTTT. Residues: CASSGGPNQPQHF. This sequence joins TRBV2 and TRBJ1-5, with D unclear. This CDR3 region has 13 residues. V shed 4 bases and J shed 3 bases, with 7 bases lying between them. Germline CDR1 reads SNHLY; CDR2 reads FYNNEI.

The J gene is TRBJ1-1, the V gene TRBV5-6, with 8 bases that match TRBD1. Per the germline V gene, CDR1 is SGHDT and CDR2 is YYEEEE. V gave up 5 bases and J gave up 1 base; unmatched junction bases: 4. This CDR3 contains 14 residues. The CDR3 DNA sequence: TGTGCCAGCAGTTGGACAGGGCAGAACACTGAAGCTTTCTTT. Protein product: CASSWTGQNTEAFF.

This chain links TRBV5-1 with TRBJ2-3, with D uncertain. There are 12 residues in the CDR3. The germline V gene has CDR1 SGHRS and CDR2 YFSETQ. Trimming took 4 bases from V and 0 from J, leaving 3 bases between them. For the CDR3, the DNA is TGCGCCAGCAGCGTTAGCACAGATACGCAGTATTTT. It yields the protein CASSVSTDTQYF.

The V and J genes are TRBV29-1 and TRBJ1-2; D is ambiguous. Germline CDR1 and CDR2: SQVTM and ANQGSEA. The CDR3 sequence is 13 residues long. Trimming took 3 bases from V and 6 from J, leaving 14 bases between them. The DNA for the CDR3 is TGCAGCGTTGAGAATGGGTTGTGGGATGGCTACACCTTC. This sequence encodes CSVENGLWDGYTF.

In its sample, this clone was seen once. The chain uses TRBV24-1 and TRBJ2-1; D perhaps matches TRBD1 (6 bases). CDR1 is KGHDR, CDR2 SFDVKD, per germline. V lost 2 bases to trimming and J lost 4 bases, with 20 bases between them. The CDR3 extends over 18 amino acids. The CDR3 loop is CATSDSSRGGPLYNEQFF. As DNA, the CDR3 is TGTGCCACCAGTGATTCGTCCAGGGGCGGGCCTCTATACAATGAGCAGTTCTTC.

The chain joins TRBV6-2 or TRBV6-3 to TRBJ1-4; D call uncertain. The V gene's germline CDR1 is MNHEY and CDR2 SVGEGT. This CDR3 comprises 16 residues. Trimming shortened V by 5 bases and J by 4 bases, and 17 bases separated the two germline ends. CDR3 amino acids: CASSPPEGRINEKLFF. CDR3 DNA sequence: TGTGCCAGCAGTCCCCCGGAGGGCAGGATTAATGAAAAACTGTTTTTT.

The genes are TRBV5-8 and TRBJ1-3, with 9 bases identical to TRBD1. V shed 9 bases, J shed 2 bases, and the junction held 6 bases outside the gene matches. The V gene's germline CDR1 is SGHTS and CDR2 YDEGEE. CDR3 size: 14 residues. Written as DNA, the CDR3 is TGTGCCAAGGGGACAGGGCAGACTGGAAACACCATATATTTT. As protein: CAKGTGQTGNTIYF.